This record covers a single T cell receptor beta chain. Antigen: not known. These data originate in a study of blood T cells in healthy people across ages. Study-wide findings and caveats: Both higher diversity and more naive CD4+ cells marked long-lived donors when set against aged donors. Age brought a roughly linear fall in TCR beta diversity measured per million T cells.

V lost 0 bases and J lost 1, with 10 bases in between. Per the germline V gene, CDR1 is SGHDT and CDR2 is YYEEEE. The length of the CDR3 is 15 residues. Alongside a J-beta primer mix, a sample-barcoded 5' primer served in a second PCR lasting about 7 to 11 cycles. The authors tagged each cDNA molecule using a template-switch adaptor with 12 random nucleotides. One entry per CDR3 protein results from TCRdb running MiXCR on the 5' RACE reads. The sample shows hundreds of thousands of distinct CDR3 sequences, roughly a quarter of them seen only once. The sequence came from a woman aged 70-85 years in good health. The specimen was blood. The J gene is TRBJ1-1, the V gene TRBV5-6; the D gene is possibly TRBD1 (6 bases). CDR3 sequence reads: CASSLETGQNTEAFF. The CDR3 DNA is TGTGCCAGCAGCTTGGAGACAGGTCAGAACACTGAAGCTTTCTTT.